These T cell receptor beta chains were read from a single sample in a study of sequential checkpoint blockade in melanoma. Repertoires were generated with immunoSEQ multiplex PCR, while TCRdb's copy carries only in-frame clones and drops some. The sample records approximately 8,400 clones, under 80% being singletons. The sequences come from CD8+ T cells sorted from blood (inferred from file names), collected from a patient given nivolumab and ipilimumab in sequence. These receptors were collected from a human patient with melanoma. Some clones in this sample may be carry-over from other donors' samples. The CDR3 runs from the conserved cysteine through the conserved F or W. A D gene is named only where the DNA matches it firmly. Clone sizes are given selectively: once, few, many, or a class where the clone is expanded.

V gene,J gene,clone size,D gene,CDR3 protein,CDR3 DNA
TRBV7-9,TRBJ2-3,-,-,CASSSRQGGTQYF,TGTGCCAGCAGCTCAAGACAGGGAGGAACGCAGTATTTT
TRBV29-1,TRBJ1-2,-,TRBD1,CSVVTGARGYTF,TGCAGCGTTGTTACAGGGGCTCGAGGCTACACCTTC
TRBV7-8,TRBJ2-7,-,-,CASSLVPGSYEQYF,TGTGCCAGCAGCTTAGTACCGGGCTCCTACGAGCAGTACTTC
TRBV7-2,TRBJ1-2,-,-,CASSRVDGYTF,TGTGCCAGCAGCCGGGTTGATGGCTACACCTTC
TRBV9,TRBJ1-2,-,TRBD1,CASSPRGQGYGYTF,TGTGCCAGCAGCCCTCGGGGACAGGGCTATGGCTACACCTTC
TRBV2,TRBJ1-5,few,-,CASSAIRDTDSNQPQHF,TGTGCCAGCAGTGCCATCCGGGACACCGATAGCAATCAGCCCCAGCATTTT
TRBV9,TRBJ1-2,-,TRBD1,CASSGTQGGPFPNYGYTF,TGTGCCAGCAGCGGGACACAGGGGGGGCCCTTTCCTAACTATGGCTACACCTTC
TRBV11-2,TRBJ1-2,-,-,CASSLSAGAGGYTF,TGTGCCAGCAGCTTGTCCGCAGGGGCTGGTGGCTACACCTTC
TRBV7-6,TRBJ2-7,-,-,CASSLTQGHKQYF,TGTGCCAGCAGCTTAACTCAGGGCCACAAGCAGTACTTC
TRBV28,TRBJ1-2,-,-,CASSLWAQEAYGYTF,TGTGCCAGCAGTTTATGGGCCCAGGAGGCCTATGGCTACACCTTC
TRBV5-1,TRBJ2-7,few,-,CASSLLPDYEQYF,TGCGCCAGCAGCTTGCTGCCTGACTACGAGCAGTACTTC
TRBV27,TRBJ1-2,once,TRBD1,CASTRQGGYGYTF,TGTGCCAGCACTAGACAGGGAGGCTATGGCTACACCTTC
TRBV4-1,TRBJ2-5,-,TRBD1,CASSRARTGGWETQYF,TGCGCCAGCAGCCGCGCACGTACAGGGGGTTGGGAGACCCAGTACTTC
TRBV7-2,TRBJ1-6,medium-sized,-,CASSYSPYNSPLHF,TGTGCCAGCAGCTACAGTCCCTATAATTCACCCCTCCACTTT
TRBV29-1,TRBJ2-6,-,-,CSVEPGGQDRSGANVLTF,TGCAGCGTTGAACCGGGGGGACAGGATCGCTCTGGGGCCAACGTCCTGACTTTC
TRBV1,TRBJ1-5,-,-,CTSPTVPQGNQPQHF,TGCACCAGCCCGACAGTACCCCAAGGCAATCAGCCCCAGCATTTT
TRBV1,TRBJ1-6,-,-,CTSSQEDRGSYNSPLHF,TGCACCAGCAGCCAAGAGGACAGGGGTTCCTATAATTCACCCCTCCACTTT
TRBV5-1,TRBJ1-1,-,-,CASSSASGARTEAFF,TGCGCCAGCAGCTCAGCGTCAGGGGCGCGCACTGAAGCTTTCTTT
TRBV7-9,TRBJ1-2,-,-,CASSYSSGLGRNYGYTF,TGTGCCAGCAGCTACAGCTCAGGTCTGGGCAGAAACTATGGCTACACCTTC
TRBV27,TRBJ2-5,once,-,CASSPYPRVWETQYF,TGTGCCAGCAGTCCGTACCCCAGGGTTTGGGAGACCCAGTACTTC
TRBV19,TRBJ1-3,once,-,CASSPVLSGNTIYF,TGTGCCAGTAGCCCCGTCCTCTCTGGAAACACCATATATTTT
TRBV7-9,TRBJ2-7,-,-,CASSLVAGYEQYF,TGTGCCAGCAGCTTAGTAGCCGGCTACGAGCAGTACTTC
TRBV29-1,TRBJ1-3,-,-,CSVEDNRRDHSGNTIYF,TGCAGCGTTGAAGACAATCGGCGGGACCACTCTGGAAACACCATATATTTT
TRBV9,TRBJ2-7,-,TRBD2,CASSPRLAGVHEQYF,TGTGCCAGCAGCCCCCGACTAGCGGGGGTCCACGAGCAGTACTTC
TRBV7-3,TRBJ2-7,-,TRBD1,CASSPRTGLTYEQYF,TGTGCCAGCAGCCCCCGGACAGGCCTAACCTACGAGCAGTACTTC
TRBV6-5,TRBJ2-1,-,-,CASTLRGRGDEQFF,TGTGCCAGCACCCTCCGGGGCAGGGGTGATGAGCAGTTCTTC
TRBV27,TRBJ2-7,-,TRBD1,CASSDRGVLNEQYF,TGTGCCAGCAGCGACAGGGGCGTCCTAAACGAGCAGTACTTC
TRBV7-8,TRBJ1-2,once,TRBD1,CASSPDRGGYTF,TGTGCCAGCAGCCCAGACAGGGGAGGCTACACCTTC
TRBV7-8,TRBJ1-2,once,-,CASSPSRGGYGYTF,TGTGCCAGCAGCCCAAGCAGGGGCGGGTATGGCTACACCTTC
TRBV11-2,TRBJ1-2,-,-,CASGRVAFDGYTF,TGTGCCAGCGGCAGGGTCGCGTTCGATGGCTACACCTTC
TRBV7-9,TRBJ2-7,few,-,CASSPTGYEQYF,TGTGCCAGCAGCCCTACAGGGTACGAGCAGTACTTC
TRBV5-4,TRBJ2-7,many,-,CASSFRDWGDYEQYF,TGTGCCAGCAGCTTTCGGGACTGGGGGGACTACGAGCAGTACTTC
TRBV6-5,TRBJ2-1,-,-,CASSYRQPYYNEQFF,TGTGCCAGCAGTTACCGACAGCCGTATTACAATGAGCAGTTCTTC
TRBV7-2,TRBJ1-3,-,-,CASSFPRESSGNTIYF,TGTGCCAGCAGCTTTCCCCGGGAGAGCTCTGGAAACACCATATATTTT
TRBV4-1,TRBJ1-5,-,TRBD1,CASSRQGISNQPQHF,TGCGCCAGCAGCCGACAGGGTATCAGCAATCAGCCCCAGCATTTT